Included here is one T cell receptor beta chain sequence, with context. This entry belongs to a study of control samples from healthy donors and cancer patients. Germline V gives CDR1 LGHNA, CDR2 YNFKEQ. V lost 6 bases to trimming and J lost 0 bases, with 8 bases between them. The CDR3 contains 14 residues. Method: immunoSEQ multiplex PCR; TCRdb's copy keeps in-frame clones and lacks some. The table has roughly 70,000 clones, 75% to 90% seen once. The sample comprised blood. The chain combines TRBV4-2 with TRBJ2-2; D is undetermined. The receptor comes from a man between 45 and 60 years old in good health. The CDR3 spells CASRGFANTGELFF. The CDR3 DNA reads as TGTGCCAGCAGGGGGTTCGCGAACACCGGGGAGCTGTTTTTT.